Here is one TCR beta chain with its context. The sample is drawn from a study of blood T cell repertoires in COVID-19. Data came from immunoSEQ multiplex PCR; TCRdb stores just in-frame clones and leaves some out. The repertoire has more than 150,000 clones, 80% to 90% of them found once; the top ten carry around 14%. Germline trimming cut 5 bases from V and 2 bases from J; bases unmatched to any gene: 9. This CDR3 contains 17 residues. The germline CDR1 and CDR2 sequences are SEHNR and FQNEAQ (reference sequence). The chain has TRBV7-9 and TRBJ1-4; 9 nucleotides align to TRBD1. The sequencing sample was made of peripheral blood. The TCR originated in a woman in her forties with acute or convalescent COVID-19. The CDR3 protein is CASSPGGQGWTNEKLFF. DNA for the CDR3: TGTGCCAGCAGCCCCGGGGGACAGGGATGGACTAATGAAAAACTGTTTTTT.